This T cell receptor (beta chain) was obtained from a study of neurological immune-mediated disorders. Points from the study as a whole: The study found the most TCR clonal expansion in HTLV-1-associated myelopathy and the least in multiple sclerosis, below healthy controls.

CDR1 is DFQATT and CDR2 is SNEGSKA in the germline V gene (reference sequence). The trim removed 3 bases at V and 5 bases at J, leaving 9 bases unmatched. The CDR3 runs to 14 residues. The cDNA came from 5'RACE with 10-nucleotide random UMIs. MiXCR was run by TCRdb on the 5' RACE reads, yielding one entry per CDR3 protein. The table has tens of thousands of distinct CDR3 sequences, approximately 5.3% seen once; the top ten hold around 2%. Volunteers at a blood bank in Maryland, USA, were the healthy controls. The sorted libraries were made from some 960,000 CD4+ or CD8+ T cells. This clonotype was picked up many times. Its matching antigen is unknown.

The sequence was collected from a woman in her forties or fifties in good health. The sequencing input was CD4+ T cells from blood. The chain joins TRBV20-1 to TRBJ1-1, with TRBD1 matching 7 bases. This chain's CDR3 is CSARVPGTATEAFF. CDR3 nucleotides: TGCAGTGCTAGGGTTCCCGGGACAGCGACTGAAGCTTTCTTT.